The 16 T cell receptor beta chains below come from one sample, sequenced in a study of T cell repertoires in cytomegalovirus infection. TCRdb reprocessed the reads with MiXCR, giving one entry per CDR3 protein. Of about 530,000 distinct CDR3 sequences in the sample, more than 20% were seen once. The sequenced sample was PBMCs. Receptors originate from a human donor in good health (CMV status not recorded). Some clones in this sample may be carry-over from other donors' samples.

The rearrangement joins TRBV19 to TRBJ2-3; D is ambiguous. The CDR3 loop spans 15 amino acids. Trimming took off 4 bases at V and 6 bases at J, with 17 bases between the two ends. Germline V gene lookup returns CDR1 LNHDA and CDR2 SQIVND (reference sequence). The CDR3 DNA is TGTGCCAGTAGTAGGTACCGGACCCCATCGGATACGCAGTATTTT. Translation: CASSRYRTPSDTQYF.

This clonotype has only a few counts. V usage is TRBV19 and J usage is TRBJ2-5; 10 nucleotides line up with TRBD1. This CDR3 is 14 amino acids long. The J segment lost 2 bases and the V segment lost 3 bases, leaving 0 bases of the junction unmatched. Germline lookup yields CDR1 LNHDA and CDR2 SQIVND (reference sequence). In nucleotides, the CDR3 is TGTGCCAGTAGTATGGGACAGGGGCAAGAGACCCAGTACTTC. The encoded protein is CASSMGQGQETQYF.

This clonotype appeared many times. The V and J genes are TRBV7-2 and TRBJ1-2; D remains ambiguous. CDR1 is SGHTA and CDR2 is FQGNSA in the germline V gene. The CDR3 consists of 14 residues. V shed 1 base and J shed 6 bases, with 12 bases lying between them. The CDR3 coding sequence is TGTGCCAGCAGCTTAGAATCTTTAAGAGATGGCTACACCTTC. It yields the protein CASSLESLRDGYTF.

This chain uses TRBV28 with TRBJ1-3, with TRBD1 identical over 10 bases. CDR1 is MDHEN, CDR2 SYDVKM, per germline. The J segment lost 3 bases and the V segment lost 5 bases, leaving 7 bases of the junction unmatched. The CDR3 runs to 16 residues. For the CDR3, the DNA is TGTGCCAGCAGTACCTGGACAGGGGGGTATGGAAACACCATATATTTT. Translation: CASSTWTGGYGNTIYF.

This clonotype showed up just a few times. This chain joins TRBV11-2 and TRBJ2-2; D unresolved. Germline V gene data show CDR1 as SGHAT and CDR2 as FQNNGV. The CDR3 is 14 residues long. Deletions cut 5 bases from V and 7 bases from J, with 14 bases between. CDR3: CASSPLTQGGELFF. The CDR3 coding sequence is TGTGCCAGCAGCCCCTTGACACAAGGCGGGGAGCTGTTTTTT.

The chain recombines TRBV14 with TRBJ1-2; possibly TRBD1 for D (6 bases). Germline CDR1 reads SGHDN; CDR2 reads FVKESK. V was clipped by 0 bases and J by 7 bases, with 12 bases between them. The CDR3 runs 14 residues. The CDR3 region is CASSQEGRGIGYTF. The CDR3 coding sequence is TGTGCCAGCAGCCAAGAGGGCAGGGGAATTGGCTACACCTTC.

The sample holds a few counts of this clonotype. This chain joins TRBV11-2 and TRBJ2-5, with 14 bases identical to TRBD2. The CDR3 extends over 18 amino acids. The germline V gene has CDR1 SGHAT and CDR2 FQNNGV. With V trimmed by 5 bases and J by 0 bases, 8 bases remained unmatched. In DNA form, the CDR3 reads TGTGCCAGCAGCAAAGGGACTAGCGGGAGAGGGGACCAAGAGACCCAGTACTTC. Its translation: CASSKGTSGRGDQETQYF. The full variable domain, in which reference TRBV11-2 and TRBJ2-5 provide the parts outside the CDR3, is EAGVAQSPRYKIIEKRQSVAFWCNPISGHATLYWYQQILGQGPKLLIQFQNNGVVDDSQLPKDRFSAERLKGVDSTLKIQPAKLEDSAVYLCASSKGTSGRGDQETQYFGPGTRLLVL.

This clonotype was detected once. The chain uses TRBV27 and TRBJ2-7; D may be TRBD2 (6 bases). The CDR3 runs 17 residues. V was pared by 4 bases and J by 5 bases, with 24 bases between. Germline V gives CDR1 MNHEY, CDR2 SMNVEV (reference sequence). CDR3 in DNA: TGTGCCAGCAGTTCCCCCCCTAGCAGGAGGGCTAGCAACGAGCAGTACTTC. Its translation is CASSSPPSRRASNEQYF.

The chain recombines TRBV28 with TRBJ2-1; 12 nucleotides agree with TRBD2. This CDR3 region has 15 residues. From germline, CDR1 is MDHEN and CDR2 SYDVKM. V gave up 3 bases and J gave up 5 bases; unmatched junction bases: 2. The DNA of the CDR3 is TGTGCCAGCAGTTTTCTAGCGGGAGGGAACAATGAGCAGTTCTTC. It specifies CASSFLAGGNNEQFF.

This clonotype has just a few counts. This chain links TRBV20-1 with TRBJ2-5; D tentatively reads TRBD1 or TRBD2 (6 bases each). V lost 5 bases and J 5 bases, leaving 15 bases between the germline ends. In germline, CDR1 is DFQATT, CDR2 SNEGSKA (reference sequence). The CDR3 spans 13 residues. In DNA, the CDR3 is TGCAGTGCTCCCCTTCGGGGGCGGGAGACCCAGTACTTC. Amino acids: CSAPLRGRETQYF.

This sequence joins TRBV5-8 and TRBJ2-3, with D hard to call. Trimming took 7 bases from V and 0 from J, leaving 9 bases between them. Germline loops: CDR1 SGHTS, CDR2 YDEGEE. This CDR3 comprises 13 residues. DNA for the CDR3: TGTGCCAGCGAGCCAGCTAGCACAGATACGCAGTATTTT. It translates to CASEPASTDTQYF.

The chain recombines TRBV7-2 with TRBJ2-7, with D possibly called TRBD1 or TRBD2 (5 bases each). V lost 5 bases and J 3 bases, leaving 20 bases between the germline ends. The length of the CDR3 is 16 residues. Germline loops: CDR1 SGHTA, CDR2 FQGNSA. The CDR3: CASSKEGTSVGYEQYV. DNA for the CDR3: TGTGCCAGCAGCAAAGAAGGGACCTCGGTAGGCTACGAGCAGTACGTC.

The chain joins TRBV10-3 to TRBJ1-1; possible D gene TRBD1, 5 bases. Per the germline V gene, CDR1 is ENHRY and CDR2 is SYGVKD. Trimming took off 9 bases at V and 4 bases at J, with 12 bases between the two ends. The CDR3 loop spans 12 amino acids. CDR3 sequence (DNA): TGTGCCATATCTGACAGTTCCACTGAAGCTTTCTTT. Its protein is CAISDSSTEAFF.

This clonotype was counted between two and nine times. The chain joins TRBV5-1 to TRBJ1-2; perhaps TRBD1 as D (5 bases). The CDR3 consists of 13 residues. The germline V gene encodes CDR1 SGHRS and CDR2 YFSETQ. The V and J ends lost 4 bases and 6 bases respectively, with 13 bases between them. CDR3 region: CASSPTGPDGYTF. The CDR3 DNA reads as TGCGCCAGCAGCCCGACGGGGCCCGATGGCTACACCTTC. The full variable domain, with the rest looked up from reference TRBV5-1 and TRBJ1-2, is KAGVTQTPRYLIKTRGQQVTLSCSPISGHRSVSWYQQTPGQGLQFLFEYFSETQRNKGNFPGRFSGRQFSNSRSEMNVSTLELGDSALYLCASSPTGPDGYTFGSGTRLTVV.

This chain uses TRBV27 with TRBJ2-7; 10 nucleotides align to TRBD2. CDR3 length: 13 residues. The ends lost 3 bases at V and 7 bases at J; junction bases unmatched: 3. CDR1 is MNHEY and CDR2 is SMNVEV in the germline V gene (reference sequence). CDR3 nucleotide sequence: TGTGCCAGCAGTTTGGATAGCGGGAGGGAGCAGTACGTC. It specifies CASSLDSGREQYV.

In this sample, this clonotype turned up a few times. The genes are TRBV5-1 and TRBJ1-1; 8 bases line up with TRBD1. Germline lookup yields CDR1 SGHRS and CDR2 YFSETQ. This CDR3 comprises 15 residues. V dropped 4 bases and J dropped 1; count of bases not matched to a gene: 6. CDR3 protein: CASSIRTGGNTEAFF. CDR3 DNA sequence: TGCGCCAGCAGCATACGAACAGGGGGGAACACTGAAGCTTTCTTT.